Each of the 19 T cell receptor beta chains below was sequenced from the same sample in a study of blood T cells in healthy people across ages. Alongside a J-beta primer mix, a sample-barcoded 5' primer served in a second PCR lasting about 7 to 12 cycles. One entry per CDR3 protein, called by TCRdb with MiXCR from the 5' RACE reads. The sample contains roughly 800,000 distinct CDR3 sequences, about three fifths of which appear only once. Sequencing was carried out using blood. The receptors were sampled from a man under 40 in good health.

The chain employs TRBV12-3 or TRBV12-4 and TRBJ1-2, with D perhaps matching TRBD1 (6 bases). With 5 bases removed from V and 2 bases from J, the gap between germline ends came to 18 bases. This CDR3 spans 16 amino acids. DNA for the CDR3: TGTGCCAGCAGTCCGACGGGACATCGGGGGAACTATGGCTACACCTTC. This encodes CASSPTGHRGNYGYTF.

The CDR3 DNA is TGCGCCAGCAGCATCCGGCAGAGCACAGATACGCAGTATTTT. This encodes CASSIRQSTDTQYF. The chain uses TRBV5-1 and TRBJ2-3, with unresolved D. The CDR3 contains 14 residues. Trimming took 4 bases from V and 0 from J, leaving 9 bases between them. Germline CDR1 reads SGHRS; CDR2 reads YFSETQ.

V and J are TRBV29-1 and TRBJ2-5; D is undetermined. The germline gives CDR1 SQVTM, CDR2 ANQGSEA. The CDR3 runs 11 residues. Trimming left V 6 bases short and J 5 bases short, with 10 bases between. CDR3 in DNA: TGCAGCGTGCCCAGTACTGAGACCCAGTACTTC. This gives the protein CSVPSTETQYF.

The J gene is TRBJ2-7, the V gene TRBV6-6; D perhaps matches TRBD2 (5 bases). The DNA end is a closer match to TRBJ2-5, so the J assignment may be wrong. The CDR3 runs to 13 residues. In germline, CDR1 is MNHNY, CDR2 SVGAGI (reference sequence). CDR3 region: CASGGSREGTQYF. As DNA, the CDR3 is TGTGCCAGCGGAGGATCCCGTGAGGGGACCCAGTACTTC.

The chain recombines TRBV20-1 with TRBJ2-7; the match to TRBD1 covers 11 bases. The V segment lost 3 bases and the J segment 3 bases; nucleotides outside the gene matches: 4. This CDR3 is built from 14 residues. CDR1 and CDR2 from the germline V gene are DFQATT and SNEGSKA (reference sequence). CDR3 nucleotides: TGCAGTGCTAGCGTGGGACAGGGGGACTACGAGCAGTACTTC. Translating gives CSASVGQGDYEQYF.

This clonotype was counted between two and nine times. This chain links TRBV18 with TRBJ2-5; D call uncertain. The V end was cut by 0 bases, the J end by 2 bases, with 16 bases between. The CDR3 contains 17 residues. CDR1 is KGHSH, CDR2 LQKENI, per germline. The CDR3 bases are TGTGCCAGCTCACCACCGGTATCAAGTGGGCGACAAGAGACCCAGTACTTC. This sequence encodes CASSPPVSSGRQETQYF.

The chain recombines TRBV7-9 with TRBJ1-2; unclear D gene. This CDR3 has 12 residues. Germline CDR1 SEHNR, CDR2 FQNEAQ (reference sequence). V was pared by 3 bases and J by 8 bases, with 10 bases between. This chain's CDR3 is CASSFLGRGYTF. In DNA, the CDR3 is TGTGCCAGCAGCTTTTTGGGTCGCGGCTACACCTTC.

The chain recombines TRBV9 with TRBJ2-1; 9 bases align to TRBD2. The trim removed 1 base at V and 9 bases at J, leaving 8 bases unmatched. Germline loops: CDR1 SGDLS, CDR2 YYNGEE. The CDR3 extends over 15 amino acids. The CDR3 bases are TGTGCCAGCAGCGTACGGGCGGGAGGGAGTGGTGAGCAGTTCTTC. This encodes CASSVRAGGSGEQFF.

This clonotype showed up just once. V and J are TRBV4-2 and TRBJ2-1; TRBD2 is a possible D gene (5 bases). The V end was cut by 0 bases, the J end by 5 bases, with 14 bases between. Looked up from germline, CDR1 is LGHNA and CDR2 is YNFKEQ. The CDR3 spans 16 residues. The CDR3 coding sequence is TGTGCCAGCAGCCAAGAGAGGAGGCTGAGCCACAATGAGCAGTTCTTC. Translated: CASSQERRLSHNEQFF.

In DNA form, the CDR3 reads TGCGCCAGCAGGGAGACTAGGCATTACAATGAGCAGTTCTTC. This encodes CASRETRHYNEQFF. The chain joins TRBV10-2 to TRBJ2-1, with TRBD2 as a possible D gene (6 bases). Germline loops: CDR1 WSHSY, CDR2 SAAADI. V was trimmed by 6 bases and J by 4 bases, leaving 13 bases between them. The length of the CDR3 is 14 residues.

The V and J genes are TRBV10-3 and TRBJ2-1, with 10 nucleotides matching TRBD2. CDR3 length: 15 residues. Losses at the gene ends were 4 bases for V and 9 bases for J; bases not matched to a gene: 9. Germline V gene sequence: CDR1 ENHRY, CDR2 SYGVKD. For the CDR3, the DNA is TGTGCCATCAGTGGGAGTCTAGCGGGAGAAGGTGAGCAGTTCTTC. It specifies CAISGSLAGEGEQFF.

The chain has TRBV3-1 and TRBJ2-7; D not certain. Trimming shortened V by 5 bases and J by 0 bases, and 11 bases separated the two germline ends. The CDR3 totals 14 residues. CDR1 and CDR2 (germline): LGHDT, YNNKEL (reference sequence). CDR3 sequence (DNA): TGTGCCAGCAGCGATCCGGGCCGCTCCTACGAGCAGTACTTC. This translates into CASSDPGRSYEQYF.

This rearrangement joins TRBV2 to TRBJ2-5; D uncertain. The germline V gene encodes CDR1 SNHLY and CDR2 FYNNEI. Trimming took off 0 bases at V and 4 bases at J, with 12 bases between the two ends. The CDR3 extends over 15 amino acids. This chain's CDR3 is CASSEAGWALETQYF. In nucleotides, the CDR3 is TGTGCCAGCAGTGAAGCGGGATGGGCCCTAGAGACCCAGTACTTC.

V usage is TRBV20-1 and J usage is TRBJ1-4; 7 nucleotides match TRBD1. The germline gives CDR1 DFQATT, CDR2 SNEGSKA (reference sequence). J gave up 8 bases and V 5 bases, and 8 bases lay outside the gene matches. The CDR3 loop spans 13 amino acids. The DNA for the CDR3 is TGCAGTGCTGCCAGGGGGGTCAACGAAAAACTGTTTTTT. Translating gives CSAARGVNEKLFF.

The V gene is TRBV20-1, the J gene TRBJ2-1, with D possibly being TRBD1 or TRBD2 (5 bases each). V was trimmed by 4 bases and J by 4 bases, leaving 20 bases between them. The CDR3 runs 16 residues. Germline V gene lookup returns CDR1 DFQATT and CDR2 SNEGSKA (reference sequence). CDR3 nucleotide sequence: TGCAGTGCTAAAGGAGACGGGACCGGAATTTACAATGAGCAGTTCTTC. Its translation is CSAKGDGTGIYNEQFF.

The rearrangement joins TRBV20-1 to TRBJ2-1, with D tentatively TRBD2 (7 bases). Trimming removed 6 bases from V and 0 bases from J, with 27 bases in between. The CDR3 covers 19 residues. CDR1 and CDR2 (germline): DFQATT, SNEGSKA (reference sequence). CDR3 amino acids: CSAKGAGTTGQSSYNEQFF. The CDR3 DNA follows: TGCAGTGCAAAAGGAGCGGGGACTACGGGACAAAGCTCCTACAATGAGCAGTTCTTC.

The chain employs TRBV2 and TRBJ1-2; D gene uncertain. Trimming pared 1 base from V and 8 bases from J, leaving 11 bases between. The CDR3 has 13 residues. Germline values: CDR1 SNHLY, CDR2 FYNNEI. The DNA for the CDR3 is TGTGCCAGCAGTGAAGTGGCGGCGGGGGGCTACACCTTC. It is translated as CASSEVAAGGYTF.

A remark on this clonotype: Compared with germline, one end of the junction differs, possibly owing to a read error. The V and J genes are TRBV11-2 and TRBJ2-7; maybe TRBD2 (5 bases). This CDR3 contains 15 residues. The germline V gene has CDR1 SGHAT and CDR2 FQNNGV. The CDR3 reads CASSIASRRSSEQYF. The CDR3 DNA reads as TGTGCCAGCAGCATCGCTAGCAGGAGGTCCTCCGAGCAGTACTTC.

The chain uses TRBV29-1 and TRBJ2-1, with TRBD2 identical over 11 bases. V gave up 3 bases and J gave up 9 bases; unmatched junction bases: 7. Germline-derived CDR1 and CDR2 are SQVTM and ANQGSEA. The CDR3 covers 14 residues. The CDR3 here is CSVDTSGSLTEQFF. Here the CDR3 DNA reads TGCAGCGTTGATACTAGCGGGAGCTTAACTGAGCAGTTCTTC.